The sequence of this T cell receptor beta chain was determined in a study of CD8 T cells in ankylosing spondylitis. The CDR3 has 14 amino acids. Germline CDR1 is DFQATT and CDR2 is SNEGSKA (reference sequence). Trimming took 3 bases from V and 4 from J; bases not matched to a gene: 5. General study findings and limits: Apparently characteristic of ankylosing spondylitis blood was a TCR beta motif (about 8 highly homologous variants).

As concerns this clonotype: Its antigen is unidentified.

One entry per CDR3 protein results from TCRdb running MiXCR on the 5' RACE reads. The table has hundreds of thousands of distinct CDR3 sequences, approximately 17% seen once. Sequenced input: blood, either unsorted or a sorted T cell fraction (not recorded which). The J gene is TRBJ2-1, the V gene TRBV20-1; TRBD1 agrees at 8 bases. This receptor was identified in a male donor with ankylosing spondylitis. CDR3 loop: CSASKDRVYNEQFF. In DNA, the CDR3 is TGCAGTGCTAGTAAGGACAGGGTTTACAATGAGCAGTTCTTC.